The T cell receptor (beta chain) under discussion was sequenced for a study of T cells in Graves' hyperthyroidism and ophthalmopathy. Overall study findings and caveats: Blood held most thyroid clonotypes expanded above 0.001 frequency.

Patients aged 18 to 65 had newly diagnosed hyperthyroidism of under 2 months' duration. Exclusion criteria comprised uncontrolled infection, other autoimmune disease, pregnancy or lactation. RNA transcripts provided the source from which TCR beta CDR3 regions were amplified. The TCR CDR3 first-round RT-PCR relied on the HTBI primer set. TCRdb re-called the multiplex PCR reads through MiXCR, storing one row per CDR3 protein. The sample gives approximately 740,000 distinct CDR3 sequences, around 15% of which show up once; 9.5% to 13% is in the top ten. This clonotype was found many times. What it binds is unknown. Germline loops: CDR1 DFQATT, CDR2 SNEGSKA (reference sequence). The V and J ends lost 1 base and 5 bases respectively, with 12 bases between them. CDR3 length: 13 amino acids.

Sample: blood. The rearrangement links TRBV20-1 to TRBJ2-7; tentative D call: TRBD2 (5 bases). The TCR sequence derives from a woman younger than 30 with Graves' hyperthyroidism. CDR3 sequence reads: CSARAEGRDEQYF. Here the CDR3 DNA reads TGCAGTGCTAGAGCCGAAGGGCGGGACGAGCAGTACTTC.